This T cell receptor (beta chain) was profiled in a study of blood T cell repertoires in COVID-19. The CDR3 is made up of 17 amino acids. Germline V gene sequence: CDR1 SGHVS, CDR2 FQNEAQ. V lost 5 bases and J lost 5; bases outside the gene matches: 10. The authors' processing: How many nucleated cells were present was estimated from reference gene primer amplification. Assay used: immunoSEQ multiplex PCR; TCRdb lists only in-frame clones, some missing. The D gene and trimming were derived from the DNA, and the V and J assignments and clone size from that table. The table has 100,000 to 150,000 clones, 86% seen once. The Seattle site enrolled patients during active infection and followed them longitudinally.

Sequencing was done on a sample of peripheral blood. This chain uses TRBV7-8 with TRBJ2-1; the match to TRBD1 covers 12 bases. The receptor was derived from an older woman with COVID-19, enrolled during active disease. CDR3 loop: CASSPDPGQGANNEQFF. DNA of the CDR3: TGTGCCAGCAGCCCAGACCCGGGACAGGGGGCAAACAATGAGCAGTTCTTC.